The present TCR beta chain was sequenced within a study of cytomegalovirus exposure and HLA in healthy donors. The V and J ends lost 0 bases and 0 bases respectively, with 10 bases between them. This CDR3 has 16 amino acids. Germline V CDR1 and CDR2: MNHNY, SVGAGI (reference sequence). Comments on this clone: As yet, its antigen is unknown.

PCR amplification relied on 60 Vbeta primers (plus 13 Jbeta primers). Profiling relied on immunoSEQ multiplex PCR, and the TCRdb table lists in-frame clones only, not all of them. The repertoire consists of 150,000 to 200,000 clones, with more than 80% occurring once and the leading ten covering under 5%. The study, taken as a whole, reports: Most TCR beta V segments were productive about 90% or about 30% of the time in an earlier analysis. In a later analysis, TCR beta V- and J-gene trimming was associated with a missense DCLRE1C variant.

The chain carries TRBV6-6 and TRBJ2-3; D perhaps matches TRBD2 (6 bases). Sample: PBMCs. This TCR was recovered from a man between 18 and 35 years old in good health and CMV-seronegative. CDR3 residues: CASSYSKSGSTDTQYF. The CDR3, as DNA: TGTGCCAGCAGTTACTCTAAAAGCGGGAGCACAGATACGCAGTATTTT.